This T cell receptor beta chain appears in the sequencing data of a study of beta chain features in type 1 diabetes. Study results and caveats: VDJ junctions from patients with type 1 diabetes contained fewer insertions and more deletions. Patients with Type 1 diabetes showed moderately but significantly shorter TCRB CDR3s in all four CD4+ subsets.

All of the isolated RNA was reverse transcribed, so expressed TCRB transcripts were sequenced. Only in-frame clones appear in the TCRdb table, and some are missing; sequencing was by immunoSEQ multiplex PCR. The sample holds 600,000 or so clones; 9.5% to 15% are singletons and the top ten take more than 0.09%. There are 16 residues in the CDR3. V lost 1 base to trimming and J lost 0 bases; unmatched junction nucleotides: 2. In germline, CDR1 is SGHTA, CDR2 FQGNSA. In regard to this clone: What it binds is unknown. Other DNA sequences in this specimen translate into the identical CDR3.

Sequencing input: naive CD4+ T cells from blood. The sequence was collected from a man aged 30-40 years with type 1 diabetes. The chain combines TRBV7-2 with TRBJ2-1, with 8 bases that match TRBD2. The CDR3 DNA sequence: TGTGCCAGCAGCTTAGTAGCGGGGAGCTCCTACAATGAGCAGTTCTTC. It is translated as CASSLVAGSSYNEQFF.